This T cell receptor beta chain came from a study of CD8+CD57+ T cells in acquired aplastic anemia. Across the whole study: When averaged, DNA from sorted CD4+ and CD8+ cells came to around 3.4 ug. Study results and limitations: Researchers reported that CD8+ Simpson's diversity was not significantly different in patients versus controls.

This clonotype was seen repeatedly, ten times or more. Antigen specificity is unknown. Genomic DNA, the template, was used for profiling of the TCR beta VDJ and CDR3. TCRdb processed the reads anew with MiXCR; each CDR3 protein has one entry. Found here are around 430,000 distinct CDR3 sequences, around 30% of them singletons; the top ten hold less than 0.85%. Only patients with CD8+CD57+ cell expansion on flow cytometry were chosen for sequencing. Every patient presented with severe acquired aplastic anemia. Patient blood was sampled before any therapy had been received. The trim removed 6 bases at V and 4 bases at J, leaving 5 bases unmatched. This CDR3 contains 13 residues. The germline gives CDR1 LNHDA, CDR2 SQIVND (reference sequence).

The receptor comes from a human donor with aplastic anemia. The rearrangement links TRBV19 to TRBJ1-2, with TRBD1 matching over 7 bases. Sequencing was performed on sorted CD4+, CD8+, or CD8+CD57+ T cells (not recorded which) from PBMCs. CDR3 coding DNA: TGTGCCAGTAGAATCGACAGGGCCTATGGCTACACCTTC. It encodes CASRIDRAYGYTF.